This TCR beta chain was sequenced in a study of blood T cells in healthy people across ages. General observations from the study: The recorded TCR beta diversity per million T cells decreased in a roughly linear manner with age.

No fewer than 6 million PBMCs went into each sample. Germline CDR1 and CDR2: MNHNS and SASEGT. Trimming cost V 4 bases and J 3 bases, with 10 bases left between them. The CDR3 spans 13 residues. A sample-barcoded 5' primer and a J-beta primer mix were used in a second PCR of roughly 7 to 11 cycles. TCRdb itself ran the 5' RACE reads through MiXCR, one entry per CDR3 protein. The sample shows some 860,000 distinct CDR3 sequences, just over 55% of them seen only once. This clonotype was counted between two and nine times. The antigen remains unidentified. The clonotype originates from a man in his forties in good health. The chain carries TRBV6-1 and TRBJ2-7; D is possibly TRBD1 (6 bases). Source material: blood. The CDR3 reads CASSGRGYYEQYF. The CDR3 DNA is TGTGCCAGCAGTGGCAGGGGATACTACGAGCAGTACTTC.